These T cell receptor beta chains were read from a single sample in a study of shared T cell receptors in the human thymus. The assay was immunoSEQ multiplex PCR, and TCRdb's table has in-frame clones only and misses some. The sample gives hundreds of thousands of clones, around 78% of which show up once; approximately 0.013% is in the top ten. The same specimen was also included in a second study, on human thymus T cells.

Input material: thymocytes. These receptors originate from a boy in the first two years of life with a congenital heart defect. Each CDR3 is given without its conserved first and last residue.

CDR3 protein	V gene
ASSRGGFYGYT	TRBV19
ASSSSDQREMNEQF	TRBV6-4
ASSYRQGSTGELF	TRBV6-6
ATAARGSGNTIY	TRBV4-1
ASSQPGLDGEQF	TRBV14
ASSPHLRGTRVDTQY	TRBV18
ASSLLRIPPHEAF	TRBV27
ASRRQGCNEKLF	TRBV11-3
ASSLWGRATSYQPSGNTIY	TRBV28
ASSKDCGRAVEELF	TRBV21-1
TSSALVLAGGPNGGGNIQY	TRBV1
ASSLPGGPGTFSGANVLT	TRBV4-1
AAYSAVQDEQF	TRBV19
ASRPSTGANTEAF	TRBV6-1
ASSLRGRGNQPQH	TRBV27
ASSQERVTYNEQF	TRBV4-1
ASSLNGQPQH	TRBV7-2
ASSLPIQGPTGELF	TRBV18
ASSDGVYNEQF	TRBV27
ASSQDELAGLYNEQF	TRBV4-1
ASTNGLAGGGHEQF	TRBV25-1
ASSLAPTGPQTQY	TRBV7-8
ASSQGIGYEQY	TRBV4-2
ASSQKYRIGLGKDTQY	TRBV4-3
ASSQHSRDRGSAKNTIY	TRBV4-2
ASSSDRGYT	TRBV5-5
ATMLAGGRDEQY	TRBV15
ASSPTRQAGNEQY	TRBV4-1
ASSPRRRGDQETQY	TRBV28
SVKNGGGIGTGELF	TRBV29-1
AGSANYEQY	TRBV9
ASRGHGRGDYQPQH	TRBV27
AWSVIGGAWTGELF	TRBV30
ASSQDSGIYYGYT	TRBV4-2
ASSSTSGLNTGELF	TRBV6-5
ASSSPGLAGSPFSYEQY	TRBV11-2
ASSLGAGNEQY	TRBV7-9